The next 10 T cell receptor beta chains were all read from a single sample in a study of cytomegalovirus exposure and HLA in healthy donors. The PCR had 60 Vbeta and 13 Jbeta primers. The table came from immunoSEQ multiplex PCR; TCRdb's copy has only in-frame clones and leaves some out. The sample yields 100,000 to 150,000 clones, more than 60% seen once. The material sequenced was PBMCs. These receptors all stem from a middle-aged woman in good health and CMV-seronegative.

J is TRBJ2-7 and V is TRBV7-9, with 7 bases that match TRBD1. The germline V gene has CDR1 SEHNR and CDR2 FQNEAQ (reference sequence). V lost 5 bases to trimming and J lost 3 bases; unmatched junction nucleotides: 4. The CDR3 sequence is 13 residues long. CDR3 amino acids: CASSPGTDYEQYF. The CDR3 region has the DNA TGTGCCAGCAGCCCCGGGACAGACTACGAGCAGTACTTC. The complete variable domain, with remaining parts taken from reference TRBV7-9 and TRBJ2-7, reads DTGVSQNPRHKITKRGQNVTFRCDPISEHNRLYWYRQTLGQGPEFLTYFQNEAQLEKSRLLSDRFSAERPKGSFSTLEIQRTEQGDSAMYLCASSPGTDYEQYFGPGTRLTVT.

On this clone: Mismatch with germline at one junction end may stem from a read error. The V call is TRBV7-7, the J call TRBJ2-7; TRBD2 matches 7 bases. The CDR3 consists of 14 residues. CDR1 and CDR2 from the germline V gene are SSHAT and FNYEAQ (reference sequence). The CDR3 sequence is CASSLEVAGGEQYF. CDR3 DNA: TGTGCTAGCAGCTTAGAGGTAGCCGGGGGGGAGCAGTACTTC. The full variable domain, with the rest looked up from reference TRBV7-7 and TRBJ2-7, is GAGVSQSPRYKVTKRGQDVTLRCDPISSHATLYWYQQALGQGPEFLTYFNYEAQPDKSGLPSDRFSAERPEGSISTLTIQRTEQRDSAMYRCASSLEVAGGEQYFGPGTRLTVT.

This clone was detected only a few times. J is TRBJ2-7 and V is TRBV4-3; TRBD1 agrees at 8 bases. Germline V CDR1 and CDR2: LGHNA, YSLEER. Germline trimming cut 1 base from V and 3 bases from J; bases unmatched to any gene: 5. CDR3 length: 15 amino acids. CDR3 loop: CASSQAQGGYYEQYF. Written as DNA, the CDR3 is TGCGCCAGCAGCCAAGCACAGGGGGGCTACTACGAGCAGTACTTC.

The rearrangement joins TRBV7-6 to TRBJ2-1; tentative D call: TRBD1 (6 bases). The CDR3 contains 15 residues. V lost 5 bases to trimming and J lost 2 bases, with 13 bases between them. Looked up from germline, CDR1 is SGHVS and CDR2 is FNYEAQ. DNA of the CDR3: TGTGCCAGCAGCCTAACAGGGCACCCCTACAATGAGCAGTTCTTC. This sequence encodes CASSLTGHPYNEQFF.

The table lists this clone with a count of one. The chain recombines TRBV2 with TRBJ1-6; TRBD1 agrees at 7 bases. Germline V gene lookup returns CDR1 SNHLY and CDR2 FYNNEI. J lost 12 bases, V lost 6 bases, and 11 bases had no gene match. CDR3 length equals 14 residues. DNA for the CDR3: TGTGCCAGCAGAAACGACAGGGTAGACGGACCCCTCCACTTT. Translating gives CASRNDRVDGPLHF.

This clone was seen a few times. The chain recombines TRBV19 with TRBJ2-7; possible D gene TRBD2, 5 bases. Per the germline V gene, CDR1 is LNHDA and CDR2 is SQIVND (reference sequence). The germline V and J ends were trimmed by 5 bases and 3 bases, with 17 bases remaining between them. This CDR3 contains 15 residues. CDR3: CASSVGNPTGYEQYF. The CDR3, as DNA: TGTGCCAGTAGTGTCGGGAACCCAACGGGCTACGAGCAGTACTTC.

The rearrangement uses TRBV4-1 and TRBJ1-1; 11 bases agree with TRBD1. The germline gives CDR1 MGHRA, CDR2 YSYEKL. This CDR3 comprises 16 residues. The V gene end was trimmed by 4 bases and the J gene end by 3 bases; junction bases not matched to a gene: 7. The CDR3 protein is CASSLDRTGGDTEAFF. As DNA, the CDR3 is TGCGCCAGCAGCCTAGACCGGACAGGGGGCGACACTGAAGCTTTCTTT.

This clone was counted a few times. The chain uses TRBV30 and TRBJ1-1, with no clear D. Per the germline V gene, CDR1 is GTSNPN and CDR2 is SVGIG (reference sequence). This CDR3 has 12 residues. V was pared by 4 bases and J by 5 bases, with 11 bases between. DNA of the CDR3: TGTGCCTGGACCAGTACGGGGACTGAAGCTTTCTTT. It translates to CAWTSTGTEAFF.

This clone was observed a handful of times. The rearrangement joins TRBV6-1 to TRBJ1-5; tentative D call: TRBD1 (6 bases). Trimming shortened V by 7 bases and J by 0 bases, and 13 bases separated the two germline ends. CDR3 length equals 15 residues. Germline V gene lookup returns CDR1 MNHNS and CDR2 SASEGT. Here the CDR3 reads CASTIGQISNQPQHF. In DNA, the CDR3 is TGTGCCAGCACCATCGGACAGATTAGCAATCAGCCCCAGCATTTT.

The CDR3 here is CASSPRGQGAGEKLFF. The CDR3 DNA follows: TGTGCCAGCAGCCCCCGCGGGCAGGGGGCAGGTGAAAAACTGTTTTTT. The chain links TRBV9 to TRBJ1-4; TRBD1 matches at 8 bases. The CDR3 loop spans 16 amino acids. Looked up from germline, CDR1 is SGDLS and CDR2 is YYNGEE. J lost 7 bases, V lost 4 bases, and 12 bases had no gene match. Filled out from reference TRBV9 and TRBJ1-4, the complete variable domain reads DSGVTQTPKHLITATGQRVTLRCSPRSGDLSVYWYQQSLDQGLQFLIQYYNGEERAKGNILERFSAQQFPDLHSELNLSSLELGDSALYFCASSPRGQGAGEKLFFGSGTQLSVL.